A single sample gave rise to the 19 T cell receptor beta chains below, sequenced in a study of T cell repertoires in cytomegalovirus infection. TCRdb independently ran MiXCR on the reads; one entry per CDR3 protein. Found here are around 310,000 distinct CDR3 sequences, 25% to 35% of them singletons; the top ten hold over 15%. Their cognate antigens are unknown. The sample was cultured PBMCs, taken from culture after CMV antigen stimulation. All receptors derive from a human donor in good health (CMV status not recorded). Some clones in this sample may be carry-over from other donors' samples.

This clonotype was seen only once. V is TRBV6-5 and J is TRBJ2-5; D may be TRBD1 (6 bases). Between the trimmed V and J ends, which lost 6 bases and 5 bases, there was a span of 13 bases. In germline, CDR1 is MNHEY, CDR2 SVGAGI. The CDR3 has 13 residues. CDR3 DNA sequence: TGTGCCAGCAGCCCAGGGGTATGGGAGACCCAGTACTTC. It is translated as CASSPGVWETQYF.

The rearrangement joins TRBV7-9 to TRBJ2-1; TRBD2 matches 7 bases. The ends lost 2 bases at V and 4 bases at J; junction bases unmatched: 5. The CDR3 loop spans 15 amino acids. CDR1 is SEHNR and CDR2 is FQNEAQ in the germline V gene (reference sequence). CDR3 nucleotides: TGTGCCAGCAGCTTATCGGGGGGACCTTACAATGAGCAGTTCTTC. It encodes CASSLSGGPYNEQFF.

This clonotype turned up a few times. V gene TRBV6-1 combines with J gene TRBJ2-1; 9 nucleotides align to TRBD1. The V and J ends lost 6 bases and 2 bases, in that order; junction bases with no gene match: 8. The CDR3 totals 16 residues. CDR1 and CDR2 from the germline V gene are MNHNS and SASEGT. CDR3 loop: CASSIGTGITYNEQFF. In nucleotides, the CDR3 is TGTGCCAGCAGCATCGGGACAGGGATCACCTACAATGAGCAGTTCTTC.

The genes are TRBV7-3 and TRBJ2-3; D might be TRBD1 (6 bases). The germline CDR1 and CDR2 sequences are SGHTA and FQGTGA. Between the trimmed V and J ends, which lost 5 bases and 4 bases, there was a span of 10 bases. The CDR3 consists of 13 residues. CDR3 coding DNA: TGTGCCAGCAGCACCGGGACATCAGATACGCAGTATTTT. The encoded protein is CASSTGTSDTQYF.

This clonotype has more than one count but fewer than ten. The chain carries TRBV7-8 and TRBJ1-5; tentative D call: TRBD1 (5 bases). Germline V gene lookup returns CDR1 SGHVS and CDR2 FQNEAQ. Trimming pared 5 bases from V and 6 bases from J, leaving 17 bases between. This CDR3 is built from 15 residues. The CDR3 bases are TGTGCCAGCAGCCCCAGCGGGGGTGTGAGTCAGCCCCAGCATTTT. Residues: CASSPSGGVSQPQHF. Full variable domain (rest looked up from reference TRBV7-8 and TRBJ1-5): GAGVSQSPRYKVAKRGQDVALRCDPISGHVSLFWYQQALGQGPEFLTYFQNEAQLDKSGLPSDRFFAERPEGSVSTLKIQRTQQEDSAVYLCASSPSGGVSQPQHFGDGTRLSIL.

The chain is built from TRBV18 and TRBJ1-1, with D maybe TRBD1 (5 bases). Trimming left V 2 bases short and J 4 bases short, with 14 bases between. This CDR3 comprises 15 residues. The V gene's germline CDR1 is KGHSH and CDR2 LQKENI. CDR3 sequence (DNA): TGTGCCAGCTCACCAAGGCGAGGGGCTGGCACTGAAGCTTTCTTT. Protein sequence: CASSPRRGAGTEAFF. The full variable domain, its missing parts supplied by reference TRBV18 and TRBJ1-1, is NAGVMQNPRHLVRRRGQEARLRCSPMKGHSHVYWYRQLPEEGLKFMVYLQKENIIDESGMPKERFSAEFPKEGPSILRIQQVVRGDSAAYFCASSPRRGAGTEAFFGQGTRLTVV.

The chain links TRBV12-3 or TRBV12-4 to TRBJ2-3; 10 nucleotides align to TRBD2. With V trimmed by 6 bases and J by 5 bases, 8 bases remained unmatched. This CDR3 has 15 residues. This chain's CDR3 is CASSPTSGELDTQYF. CDR3 sequence (DNA): TGTGCCAGCAGCCCCACTAGCGGGGAACTAGATACGCAGTATTTT.

This sequence joins TRBV30 and TRBJ2-6, with D unclear. CDR1 is GTSNPN, CDR2 SVGIG, per germline (reference sequence). CDR3 length: 14 amino acids. The ends were cut back, 8 bases at V and 0 bases at J, with 11 bases in the middle. The CDR3 DNA follows: TGTGCCGGCCCAGTCTACTCTGGGGCCAACGTCCTGACTTTC. Translation: CAGPVYSGANVLTF.

This chain links TRBV4-2 with TRBJ1-1, with 10 bases fitting TRBD1. In germline, CDR1 is LGHNA, CDR2 YNFKEQ. After removal of 4 bases from V and 3 bases from J, the junction contained 5 bases not matched to a gene. The CDR3 covers 15 residues. CDR3 DNA: TGTGCCAGCAGCCGAGACAGGGGGCTAGACACTGAAGCTTTCTTT. This translates into CASSRDRGLDTEAFF.

This clonotype was recorded at least ten times. V is TRBV5-8 and J is TRBJ1-4, with D unclear. Germline-derived CDR1 and CDR2 are SGHTS and YDEGEE. The CDR3 length is 15 residues. Trimming stripped 4 bases from V and 3 bases from J, with 13 bases between. The DNA of the CDR3 is TGTGCCAGCAGCCCCAAGACGGCCCCTAATGAAAAACTGTTTTTT. The encoded protein is CASSPKTAPNEKLFF.

This clonotype was recorded many times. The rearrangement links TRBV30 to TRBJ1-6; D remains unclear. The germline gives CDR1 GTSNPN, CDR2 SVGIG (reference sequence). The CDR3 is 9 residues long. The DNA of the CDR3 is TGTGCTGGAGATTCACCCCTCCACTTT. It codes for CAGDSPLHF.

The CDR3 loop reads CASEGSNTGELFF. CDR3 bases: TGTGCCAGCGAGGGGTCGAACACCGGGGAGCTGTTTTTT. V usage is TRBV12-3 or TRBV12-4 and J usage is TRBJ2-2; D is possibly TRBD1 or TRBD2 (5 bases each). V lost 8 bases and J lost 0, with 7 bases in between. The length of the CDR3 is 13 residues.

This clonotype showed up many times. V gene TRBV4-2 combines with J gene TRBJ1-1; D unresolved. Trimming removed 5 bases at V and 5 bases at J, with 18 bases between. The germline CDR1 and CDR2 sequences are LGHNA and YNFKEQ. The CDR3 loop spans 15 amino acids. The CDR3 coding sequence is TGTGCCAGCAGCAACCTAAGACGAACACGAACTGAAGCTTTCTTT. This gives the protein CASSNLRRTRTEAFF.

The chain employs TRBV18 and TRBJ1-1; 9 bases match TRBD1. This CDR3 is built from 15 residues. With 6 bases clipped from V and 0 bases from J, the junction kept 5 bases outside the gene matches. CDR1 and CDR2 from the germline V gene are KGHSH and LQKENI. CDR3 DNA: TGTGCCAGCTCCGGGGACAGGGTAGTGAACACTGAAGCTTTCTTT. Protein sequence: CASSGDRVVNTEAFF. Supplemented by reference TRBV18 and TRBJ1-1, the full variable domain reads NAGVMQNPRHLVRRRGQEARLRCSPMKGHSHVYWYRQLPEEGLKFMVYLQKENIIDESGMPKERFSAEFPKEGPSILRIQQVVRGDSAAYFCASSGDRVVNTEAFFGQGTRLTVV.

The chain combines TRBV28 with TRBJ2-5; 9 bases agree with TRBD1. With V trimmed by 2 bases and J by 1 base, 2 bases remained unmatched. CDR1 MDHEN and CDR2 SYDVKM come from the germline V gene. CDR3 length: 15 amino acids. This chain's CDR3 is CASSLPDRGQETQYF. As DNA, the CDR3 is TGTGCCAGCAGTTTACCGGACAGGGGCCAAGAGACCCAGTACTTC.

In its sample, this clonotype was seen many times. One end of the junction does not line up with germline, which may come from a read error. The chain employs TRBV7-2 and TRBJ2-7; TRBD1 agrees at 7 bases. The germline CDR1 and CDR2 sequences are SGHTA and FQGNSA. The CDR3 spans 13 residues. The CDR3 protein is CASSFKLTGQSFF. CDR3 coding DNA: TGTGCCAGCAGCTTCAAACTTACGGGACAGTCGTTTTTC.

The rearrangement uses TRBV12-3 or TRBV12-4 and TRBJ1-6; possible D gene TRBD1, 6 bases. The germline V and J ends were trimmed by 2 bases and 9 bases, with 17 bases remaining between them. This CDR3 is 16 amino acids long. CDR3 DNA sequence: TGTGCCAGCAGTTTATCCGAGGGGGGCTCCGGTTCACCCCTCCACTTT. Residues: CASSLSEGGSGSPLHF.

This clonotype was detected only a few times. The V gene is TRBV5-6, the J gene TRBJ2-7; 9 positions match TRBD1. The V gene end was trimmed by 2 bases and the J gene end by 4 bases; junction bases not matched to a gene: 7. Germline CDR1 reads SGHDT; CDR2 reads YYEEEE. The CDR3 sequence is 15 residues long. DNA for the CDR3: TGTGCCAGCAGCTTCTTCCGGGACAGGGTGTACGAGCAGTACTTC. It encodes CASSFFRDRVYEQYF. Full variable domain (remainder filled in from reference TRBV5-6 and TRBJ2-7): DAGVTQSPTHLIKTRGQQVTLRCSPKSGHDTVSWYQQALGQGPQFIFQYYEEEERQRGNFPDRFSGHQFPNYSSELNVNALLLGDSALYLCASSFFRDRVYEQYFGPGTRLTVT.

The chain links TRBV9 to TRBJ1-6; TRBD1 matches at 9 bases. The CDR3 contains 15 residues. Unmatched junction bases numbered 3, after V lost 3 bases and J lost 5 bases. The germline CDR1 and CDR2 sequences are SGDLS and YYNGEE. The CDR3 DNA is TGTGCCAGCAGCGACCGGACAGGGGATAATTCACCCCTCCACTTT. This encodes CASSDRTGDNSPLHF. The entire variable domain, with the rest obtained from reference TRBV9 and TRBJ1-6, is as follows: DSGVTQTPKHLITATGQRVTLRCSPRSGDLSVYWYQQSLDQGLQFLIQYYNGEERAKGNILERFSAQQFPDLHSELNLSSLELGDSALYFCASSDRTGDNSPLHFGNGTRLTVT.